What follows are 26 T cell receptor beta chains derived from one specimen sequenced in a study of breast tumors, draining lymph nodes, adjacent tissues. Axillary draining lymph nodes of breast cancer patients supplied the node samples. TCRdb called the multiplex PCR reads again in MiXCR, with one record for every CDR3 protein. The repertoire includes over 150,000 distinct CDR3 sequences, roughly a third of them detected once, and 4% to 5.5% sits in the top ten. Input material: axillary lymph node tissue. These receptors came from a female donor with breast cancer. Some clones in this sample may be carry-over from other donors' samples.

The sample holds a few counts of this clonotype. This could be a read error, since a much larger clone is one nucleotide away. The rearrangement uses TRBV20-1 and TRBJ1-6; D is undetermined. The CDR3 has 15 amino acids. Germline CDR1 and CDR2: DFQATT and SNEGSKA (reference sequence). The CDR3: CSARDREFYTSPLHF. The DNA for the CDR3 is TGCAGTGCTAGAGATCGAGAGTTTTATACTTCACCCCTCCACTTT.

V and J are TRBV11-2 and TRBJ2-4; 7 nucleotides line up with TRBD2. There are 14 residues in the CDR3. Germline V lookup: CDR1 SGHAT, CDR2 FQNNGV. V dropped 3 bases and J dropped 6; count of bases not matched to a gene: 5. CDR3 residues: CASSFGEGVNIQYF. CDR3 nucleotide sequence: TGTGCCAGCAGCTTCGGGGAGGGCGTAAACATTCAGTACTTC.

This clonotype was seen ten or more times. CDR3 sequence (DNA): TGTGCCAGCAGCTTGAACAGGGGGCTCCAAGAGACCCAGTACTTC. This codes for CASSLNRGLQETQYF. The V and J genes are TRBV11-3 and TRBJ2-5; 9 nucleotides agree with TRBD1. The CDR3 length is 15 residues. Trimming cost V 3 bases and J 1 base; bases outside gene matches: 3. CDR1 and CDR2 (germline): SGHNT, YENEEA. The entire variable domain, with the rest obtained from reference TRBV11-3 and TRBJ2-5, is as follows: EAGVVQSPRYKIIEKKQPVAFWCNPISGHNTLYWYLQNLGQGPELLIRYENEEAVDDSQLPKDRFSAERLKGVDSTLKIQPAELGDSAVYLCASSLNRGLQETQYFGPGTRLLVL.

Many counts were recorded for this clonotype. This chain links TRBV7-2 with TRBJ2-7; 9 nucleotides match TRBD2. After removal of 1 base from V and 7 bases from J, the junction contained 11 bases not matched to a gene. This CDR3 contains 16 residues. CDR1 and CDR2 (germline): SGHTA, FQGNSA. This chain's CDR3 is CASSLEASGNLREQYF. The CDR3 coding sequence is TGTGCCAGCAGCTTAGAGGCTAGCGGGAACCTTAGAGAGCAGTACTTC.

Many counts were recorded for this clonotype. The chain employs TRBV19 and TRBJ1-2; D possibly corresponds to TRBD1 (5 bases). Germline-derived CDR1 and CDR2 are LNHDA and SQIVND (reference sequence). The CDR3 spans 14 residues. Trimming left V 5 bases short and J 4 bases short, with 14 bases between. The CDR3 is CASSWAGGTYGYTF. CDR3 DNA sequence: TGTGCCAGTAGTTGGGCAGGTGGGACCTATGGCTACACCTTC.

This clonotype was detected many times. The chain has TRBV5-8 and TRBJ2-1; D not certain. In germline, CDR1 is SGHTS, CDR2 YDEGEE. The CDR3 is 15 amino acids. V lost 0 bases to trimming and J lost 0 bases, with 7 bases between them. DNA of the CDR3: TGTGCCAGCAGCTTGGAAGCAAGCTCCTACAATGAGCAGTTCTTC. Its translation: CASSLEASSYNEQFF.

In its sample, this clonotype was seen many times. V gene TRBV14 combines with J gene TRBJ2-1, with a possible D match to TRBD2 (5 bases). Trimming took 4 bases from V and 10 from J, leaving 23 bases between them. The CDR3 is made up of 16 amino acids. Per the germline V gene, CDR1 is SGHDN and CDR2 is FVKESK. CDR3 bases: TGTGCCAGCAGCCCGGCCCCCTCTAGCAGCGCGCGGGAGCAGTTCTTC. Protein product: CASSPAPSSSAREQFF.

This clonotype was seen at least ten times. The chain joins TRBV19 to TRBJ2-7; possible D gene TRBD2, 7 bases. This CDR3 has 14 amino acids. Germline CDR1 and CDR2: LNHDA and SQIVND (reference sequence). Deletions cut 8 bases from V and 0 bases from J, with 14 bases between. This chain's CDR3 is CASWGGGSSYEQYF. The DNA for the CDR3 is TGTGCCAGTTGGGGGGGCGGGAGCTCCTACGAGCAGTACTTC.

This clonotype appeared once. The rearrangement joins TRBV7-6 to TRBJ2-3; 9 bases agree with TRBD2. V was pared by 1 base and J by 4 bases, with 9 bases of the junction left unmatched. The CDR3 covers 17 residues. CDR1 is SGHVS, CDR2 FNYEAQ, per germline. CDR3 sequence reads: CASSLGSVAGEADTQYF. The CDR3 nucleotides read TGTGCCAGCAGCTTAGGGTCGGTAGCGGGAGAGGCAGATACGCAGTATTTT.

This clonotype was picked up many times. The chain joins TRBV7-9 to TRBJ2-5; 8 nucleotides align to TRBD2. This CDR3 is 14 amino acids long. The germline V gene encodes CDR1 SEHNR and CDR2 FQNEAQ (reference sequence). Trimming took 5 bases from V and 9 from J; bases not matched to a gene: 11. In nucleotides, the CDR3 is TGTGCCAGCAGCCCAGATTTAGCGGGATGGCCCCAGTACTTC. Protein sequence: CASSPDLAGWPQYF.

This clonotype appeared many times. This rearrangement joins TRBV6-1 to TRBJ2-2; no clear D. The germline V gene encodes CDR1 MNHNS and CDR2 SASEGT. The germline V and J ends were trimmed by 6 bases and 3 bases, with 11 bases remaining between them. The CDR3 contains 14 residues. This chain's CDR3 is CASRADRYTGELFF. The CDR3 nucleotides read TGTGCCAGCAGAGCTGACCGATACACCGGGGAGCTGTTTTTT.

As for this clonotype: One end of the junction does not line up with germline, which may come from a read error. The chain carries TRBV7-9 and TRBJ2-3; the match to TRBD2 covers 14 bases. Per the germline V gene, CDR1 is SEHNR and CDR2 is FQNEAQ (reference sequence). This CDR3 comprises 17 residues. The CDR3 DNA is TGTGCCAGCAGCAGTCGGACTAGCGGGGGGAACACAGATCCGCAGTATTTT. Translated: CASSSRTSGGNTDPQYF. Using reference TRBV7-9 and TRBJ2-3 for the parts outside the CDR3, the full variable domain is DTGVSQNPRHKITKRGQNVTFRCDPISEHNRLYWYRQTLGQGPEFLTYFQNEAQLEKSRLLSDRFSAERPKGSFSTLEIQRTEQGDSAMYLCASSSRTSGGNTDPQYFGPGTRLTVL.

The table lists this clonotype with many counts. V usage is TRBV9 and J usage is TRBJ2-3, with 11 bases that match TRBD1. The CDR3 covers 18 residues. Germline V gene data show CDR1 as SGDLS and CDR2 as YYNGEE. The V segment lost 0 bases and the J segment 1 base; nucleotides outside the gene matches: 7. The CDR3 loop reads CASSVAMDRGPGTDTQYF. CDR3 DNA sequence: TGTGCCAGCAGCGTAGCTATGGACAGGGGGCCGGGCACAGATACGCAGTATTTT.

This clonotype occurred many times. J is TRBJ2-5 and V is TRBV30, with D possibly being TRBD1 (5 bases). The CDR3 contains 14 residues. Germline CDR1 and CDR2: GTSNPN and SVGIG (reference sequence). Trimming removed 4 bases from V and 6 bases from J, with 18 bases in between. Here the CDR3 DNA reads TGTGCCTGGACAGACGGTCTAGGGGCGAAGACCCAGTACTTC. Amino acid sequence: CAWTDGLGAKTQYF.

This clonotype was seen ten or more times. At one end the junction does not follow the germline gene, possibly because of a read error. The CDR3 loop is CASSVGSGQGETRYF. CDR3 nucleotides: TGTGCCAGCAGCGTGGGTAGCGGCCAGGGGGAGACCCGGTACTTC. The chain joins TRBV9 to TRBJ2-5; TRBD1 might be the D (7 bases). Germline V lookup: CDR1 SGDLS, CDR2 YYNGEE. CDR3 length: 15 amino acids.

Comments on this clonotype: This clone may be a read error of a much larger clone one base away. V usage is TRBV19 and J usage is TRBJ1-2, with 7 bases aligning to TRBD1. CDR1 is LNHDA, CDR2 SQIVND, per germline (reference sequence). This CDR3 comprises 13 residues. Unmatched junction bases numbered 13, after V lost 6 bases and J lost 12 bases. The CDR3, as DNA: TGTGCCAGTAGCTTCAGGGGGAACTATGACCACACCTTC. This encodes CASSFRGNYDHTF.

This chain links TRBV6-5 with TRBJ2-3; no firm D call. The V gene lost 2 bases and the J gene lost 3 bases, with 12 bases spanning the gap. CDR1 and CDR2 from the germline V gene are MNHEY and SVGAGI. The CDR3 is 15 amino acids. The CDR3 DNA is TGTGCCAGCAGTTACGCTACTCTAGGGACAGATACGCAGTATTTT. This encodes CASSYATLGTDTQYF.

This clonotype was recorded at least ten times. The V and J genes are TRBV14 and TRBJ2-3, with unresolved D. The CDR3 runs to 15 residues. The V gene lost 1 base and the J gene lost 4 bases, with 12 bases spanning the gap. The germline CDR1 and CDR2 sequences are SGHDN and FVKESK. CDR3 DNA sequence: TGTGCCAGCAGCCAAGCTCCGTTCTTGGCAGATACGCAGTATTTT. Its protein product is CASSQAPFLADTQYF.

This clonotype was detected only a few times. This may stem from a read error, because a much larger clone lies one nucleotide away. This chain connects TRBV6-6 to TRBJ2-3; D perhaps matches TRBD1 (5 bases). The CDR3 runs to 15 residues. From germline, CDR1 is MNHNY and CDR2 SVGAGI (reference sequence). The CDR3: CASSYRRIETDAQYF. The CDR3 DNA follows: TGTGCCAGCAGTTACCGGAGAATAGAGACAGATGCGCAGTATTTT.

This clonotype has just one count. This CDR3 reads CSAREGRTNEKLFF. The CDR3 nucleotides read TGCAGTGCTAGAGAGGGGCGAACTAATGAAAAACTGTTTTTT. V usage is TRBV20-1 and J usage is TRBJ1-4; TRBD1 is a possible D gene (5 bases). V was trimmed by 0 bases and J by 1 base, leaving 6 bases between them. Germline CDR1 is DFQATT and CDR2 is SNEGSKA (reference sequence). CDR3 length: 14 residues.

The rearrangement links TRBV10-3 to TRBJ1-4, with no clear D. The CDR3 has 20 amino acids. Germline CDR1 is ENHRY and CDR2 is SYGVKD. Deletions cut 0 bases from V and 0 bases from J, with 20 bases between. The CDR3: CAISESISWRVRATNEKLFF. The CDR3 DNA follows: TGTGCCATCAGTGAGTCGATAAGTTGGCGGGTTCGGGCAACTAATGAAAAACTGTTTTTT.

The genes are TRBV4-2 and TRBJ2-1, with no clear D. The germline gives CDR1 LGHNA, CDR2 YNFKEQ. V was cut by 2 bases and J by 0 bases, with 14 bases left in between. CDR3 length: 17 amino acids. The CDR3 DNA follows: TGTGCCAGCAGCCAAACCTTTCCCCCGGGCTCCTACAATGAGCAGTTCTTC. It translates to CASSQTFPPGSYNEQFF.

This clonotype was counted at least ten times. CDR3: CASRGGRGGAGNQPQHF. CDR3 DNA sequence: TGTGCCAGCAGGGGGGGGAGGGGGGGCGCTGGCAATCAGCCCCAGCATTTT. The chain employs TRBV2 and TRBJ1-5; maybe TRBD1 (6 bases). V was cut by 6 bases and J by 2 bases, with 20 bases left in between. CDR1 is SNHLY and CDR2 is FYNNEI in the germline V gene. The CDR3 has 17 amino acids.

To note about this clonotype: This clone may be a read error of a much larger clone one base away. The chain recombines TRBV29-1 with TRBJ2-5; TRBD2 matches at 8 bases. Per the germline V gene, CDR1 is SQVTM and CDR2 is ANQGSEA. The length of the CDR3 is 21 residues. The CDR3 here is CSVEEPFLGTSHRNGAEPQYF. CDR3 DNA: TGCAGCGTTGAAGAACCATTCCTGGGGACTAGTCACCGCAACGGAGCAGAGCCCCAGTACTTC.

This clonotype has a count of ten or more. This chain links TRBV19 with TRBJ2-3; 10 nucleotides match TRBD2. The germline CDR1 and CDR2 sequences are LNHDA and SQIVND (reference sequence). The CDR3 totals 14 residues. V was pared by 11 bases and J by 6 bases, with 11 bases of the junction left unmatched. The CDR3 nucleotides are TGTGCCGCATCTAGCGGGAGCCCCATGGATACGCAGTATTTT. Encoded protein: CAASSGSPMDTQYF.

This clonotype has a count of ten or more. This sequence joins TRBV24-1 and TRBJ1-5, with D possibly TRBD1 on 5 matching bases. The CDR3 is 14 amino acids. V lost 2 bases and J 9 bases, leaving 13 bases between the germline ends. Germline V gene data show CDR1 as KGHDR and CDR2 as SFDVKD. The CDR3 sequence is CATSDSGTRGPQHF. The CDR3 DNA reads TGTGCCACCAGTGATTCCGGGACCCGGGGGCCCCAGCATTTT.